This T cell receptor beta chain derives from a study of cytomegalovirus exposure and HLA in healthy donors. Whole-study context: From roughly 180 million T cells, an earlier analysis saw 100 million to 140 million unique TCR beta sequences. Counted in an early data release were tens of millions of unique TCRs from HLA-typed donors. Overall study findings and caveats: Among donors in an Asian-associated ancestry cluster, a later analysis reportedly found fewer N-insertions than the approximately 670-donor mean.

Vbeta (60) and Jbeta (13) primers were used in the PCR. Some clones are missing from TCRdb's copy, which holds only in-frame ones; the method was immunoSEQ multiplex PCR. The data contain approximately 110,000 clones, 75% to 80% of them seen just once; the ten biggest clones take up roughly 4%. V dropped 0 bases and J dropped 6; count of bases not matched to a gene: 10. CDR1 SGDLS and CDR2 YYNGEE come from the germline V gene. This CDR3 region has 16 residues. This clone showed up just a few times. The antigen remains unidentified. Sequencing was performed on PBMCs. V usage is TRBV9 and J usage is TRBJ2-3; 7 bases are a match to TRBD1. The receptor comes from a man between 40 and 49 years old in good health and CMV-seronegative. The CDR3 sequence: CASSVGGRGLGDTQYF. CDR3 nucleotide sequence: TGTGCCAGCAGCGTAGGTGGAAGGGGGCTAGGGGATACGCAGTATTTT.